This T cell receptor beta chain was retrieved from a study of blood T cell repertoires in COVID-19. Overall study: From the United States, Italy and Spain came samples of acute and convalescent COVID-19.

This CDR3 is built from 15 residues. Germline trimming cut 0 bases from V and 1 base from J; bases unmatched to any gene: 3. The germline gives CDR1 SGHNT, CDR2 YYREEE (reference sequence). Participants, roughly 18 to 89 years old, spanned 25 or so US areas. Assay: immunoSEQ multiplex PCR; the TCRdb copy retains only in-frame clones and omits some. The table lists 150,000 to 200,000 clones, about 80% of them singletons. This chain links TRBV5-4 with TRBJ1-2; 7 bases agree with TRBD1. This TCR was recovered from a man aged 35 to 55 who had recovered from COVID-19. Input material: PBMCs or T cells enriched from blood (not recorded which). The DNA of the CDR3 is TGTGCCAGCAGCTTGGGACAGGGATATAACTATGGCTACACCTTC. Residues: CASSLGQGYNYGYTF.